This T cell receptor (beta chain) came from a study of blood T cell repertoires in COVID-19. In the original processing: Amplified reference gene primers provided the basis for estimating nucleated cell counts. Sequenced by immunoSEQ multiplex PCR; TCRdb stores in-frame clones only, minus some. D and trimming come from the DNA, and the V and J calls and clone size come from that table. The sample has under 200,000 clones, 82% seen once. The CDR3 is 14 residues long. Trimming took 6 bases from V and 2 from J; bases not matched to a gene: 5. Germline CDR1 SNHLY, CDR2 FYNNEI. Sequenced input: peripheral blood. This chain joins TRBV2 and TRBJ1-2, with 8 nucleotides matching TRBD1. The sequence derives from a woman between 25 and 40 years old with acute or convalescent COVID-19. In DNA form, the CDR3 reads TGTGCCAGCAGACCACGGACAGGGAACTATGGCTACACCTTC. Its translation: CASRPRTGNYGYTF.